This entry features one T cell receptor (beta chain) sequence. What it binds is not known. 60 Vbeta and 13 Jbeta primers were used in PCR. TCRdb's table, derived via immunoSEQ multiplex PCR, lists solely in-frame clones and lacks some. The table has about 130,000 clones, around 83% seen once. Germline values: CDR1 MGHRA, CDR2 YSYEKL. Trimming cost V 1 base and J 5 bases, with 23 bases left between them. The CDR3 sequence is 18 residues long. The data were obtained in a study of cytomegalovirus exposure and HLA in healthy donors. Whole-study findings and limits: Sequencing likely produced, as an artifact, a cluster of highly shared sequence variants.

V usage is TRBV4-1 and J usage is TRBJ2-5, with D possibly TRBD1 on 6 matching bases. The TCR was taken from a girl aged 2-10 years in good health and CMV-seronegative. Source material: PBMCs. CDR3 protein: CASSQGWQGQWGLETQYF. The CDR3 bases are TGCGCCAGCAGCCAAGGTTGGCAGGGGCAATGGGGGTTGGAGACCCAGTACTTC.